This T cell receptor (beta chain) stems from a study of radiation and T cells in renal cell carcinoma. Germline V CDR1 and CDR2: MNHEY, SVGAGI. V gave up 4 bases and J gave up 3 bases, with 10 bases separating them. The CDR3 covers 13 residues. Time point specified: blood 4 weeks post-SBRT, at nephrectomy. Documented treatment: 15 Gy SBRT to primary tumor, nephrectomy 4 weeks later. Assay used: immunoSEQ multiplex PCR; TCRdb lists only in-frame clones, some missing. Among roughly 80,000 clones, roughly 80% were seen once, and the ten largest hold 2.4%. The input for sequencing was blood, taken from a patient whose treatment included radiotherapy and nephrectomy. The chain joins TRBV6-5 to TRBJ2-7, with D unresolved. The origin of this receptor is a woman aged 55-69 years with renal cell carcinoma. CDR3 in DNA: TGTGCCAGCAGTTCCCCGAAAGGCTACGAGCAGTACTTC. Its translation: CASSSPKGYEQYF.